This T cell receptor (beta chain) was sequenced during a study of blood T cell repertoires in COVID-19. Study overall: The study drew acute and convalescent COVID-19 samples from the United States, Italy and Spain. PBMCs, B-cell-depleted T cells, or T cells were the source of the cDNA or gDNA that made up the material.

Original handling: Scientists estimated how many nucleated cells there were by amplifying reference gene primers. Only in-frame clones appear in the TCRdb table, and some are missing; sequencing was by immunoSEQ multiplex PCR. The V and J calls and clone size are taken from that table; D and trimming were inferred from the DNA. Of over 70,000 clones listed, around three quarters are singletons. This CDR3 is 13 amino acids long. V dropped 10 bases and J dropped 6 bases, with 19 bases sitting between them. Germline CDR1 is LNHDA and CDR2 is SQIVND (reference sequence). The chain couples TRBV19 to TRBJ2-7; possibly TRBD1 for D (6 bases). Sequencing was performed on peripheral blood. The clonotype originates from a woman of 80 years or more with acute or convalescent COVID-19. This CDR3 reads CATGRTAGSEQYF. CDR3 DNA: TGTGCCACCGGAAGGACAGCCGGCTCCGAGCAGTACTTC.